The subject of this entry is one T cell receptor (beta chain). This specimen belongs to a study of blood T cell repertoires in COVID-19. Original methodology: Amplification with reference gene primers provided the estimates of nucleated cell counts. TCRdb keeps only in-frame clones here, not all; method: immunoSEQ multiplex PCR. V and J calls and clone size are copied from that table; D and trimming were computed from the DNA. The sample shows 110,000 to 150,000 clones, around 80% of them seen only once. V was pared by 2 bases and J by 0 bases, with 3 bases of the junction left unmatched. CDR3 length equals 14 residues. Germline lookup yields CDR1 GTSNPN and CDR2 SVGIG (reference sequence).

The sequence derives from a woman aged 18-29 years who had been exposed to COVID-19. The rearrangement uses TRBV30 and TRBJ1-2; TRBD1 agrees at 7 bases. Specimen: PBMCs or T cells enriched from blood (not recorded which). DNA for the CDR3: TGTGCCTGGAGTCCACAGGGGACTAACTATGGCTACACCTTC. Amino acids: CAWSPQGTNYGYTF.